These 28 T cell receptor beta chains share one sample of origin, sequenced in a study of beta chain features in type 1 diabetes (dated by TCRdb to the late 2010s). To prepare the library, the immunoSEQ multiplex PCR assay was applied. All of the isolated RNA was reverse transcribed with the High Capacity cDNA Reverse Transcription Kit, so expressed TCRB transcripts were sequenced. This is the immuneACCESS table as TCRdb keeps it, with only in-frame sequences that have V and J called. A part of the clones is gone; compared with another copy, unresolved V genes explain less than half, and the rest is unexplained. The sample profile shows 350,000 to 400,000 clones; approximately 16% of them were found once. Clones ranked in the top ten supply around 0.02% of the sample. The material sequenced was naive CD4+ T cells from blood. The cell subset or site label here, explained by the study, means: true naive CD4+ T cells. The source of these receptors is a woman younger than 30 in good health.

This clone was recorded a few times. The V and J genes are TRBV2 and TRBJ1-2, with D maybe TRBD1 (5 bases). The V and J ends lost 9 bases and 0 bases respectively, with 11 bases between them. Germline V CDR1 and CDR2: SNHLY, FYNNEI. CDR3 size: 13 residues. The CDR3 DNA follows: TGTGCCAGACAGGTGGAACCTAACTATGGCTACACCTTC. It encodes CARQVEPNYGYTF.

The chain couples TRBV30 to TRBJ2-7; tentative D call: TRBD1 (5 bases). V lost 0 bases, J lost 0 bases, and 12 bases lay in between. Germline V lookup: CDR1 GTSNPN, CDR2 SVGIG (reference sequence). CDR3 size: 15 residues. As DNA, the CDR3 is TGTGCCTGGAGTGTACGTAGAGACAGCTCCTACGAGCAGTACTTC. Its translation is CAWSVRRDSSYEQYF.

This clone was counted only a few times. This CDR3 reads CASRTGTGGNTEAFF. The CDR3 DNA sequence: TGTGCCAGTCGTACCGGGACAGGGGGGAACACTGAAGCTTTCTTT. The chain uses TRBV19 and TRBJ1-1, with 11 bases that match TRBD1. Germline values: CDR1 LNHDA, CDR2 SQIVND (reference sequence). The CDR3 is made up of 15 amino acids. Unmatched junction bases numbered 6, after V lost 8 bases and J lost 1 base. Filled out from reference TRBV19 and TRBJ1-1, the complete variable domain reads DGGITQSPKYLFRKEGQNVTLSCEQNLNHDAMYWYRQDPGQGLRLIYYSQIVNDFQKGDIAEGYSVSREKKESFPLTVTSAQKNPTAFYLCASRTGTGGNTEAFFGQGTRLTVV.

This clone was observed a handful of times. The rearrangement joins TRBV4-2 to TRBJ1-2; D is unclear. Trimming shortened V by 2 bases and J by 3 bases, and 7 bases separated the two germline ends. Germline V gene lookup returns CDR1 LGHNA and CDR2 YNFKEQ. The CDR3 loop spans 13 amino acids. CDR3 residues: CASSQMRDYGYTF. The CDR3 bases are TGTGCCAGCAGCCAAATGCGGGACTATGGCTACACCTTC.

V usage is TRBV28 and J usage is TRBJ2-7, with D unclear. Germline lookup yields CDR1 MDHEN and CDR2 SYDVKM. The CDR3 runs 13 residues. Trimming pared 3 bases from V and 0 bases from J, leaving 6 bases between. The CDR3 DNA reads as TGTGCCAGCAGTTTGTCCAGCTCCTACGAGCAGTACTTC. Protein sequence: CASSLSSSYEQYF.

The chain has TRBV25-1 and TRBJ2-3; TRBD2 is a possible D gene (6 bases). Germline-derived CDR1 and CDR2 are MGHDK and SYGVNS. The CDR3 sequence is 16 residues long. Trimming stripped 2 bases from V and 2 bases from J, with 14 bases between. The CDR3 loop reads CASSEGVAETTDTQYF. The CDR3 DNA reads as TGTGCCAGCAGTGAAGGAGTAGCGGAGACCACAGATACGCAGTATTTT.

Only a few counts were recorded for this clone. This sequence joins TRBV28 and TRBJ2-3; 11 bases are a match to TRBD2. This CDR3 has 16 amino acids. The J segment lost 7 bases and the V segment lost 5 bases, leaving 11 bases of the junction unmatched. CDR1 and CDR2 from the germline V gene are MDHEN and SYDVKM. The CDR3 protein is CASSHPTSGSAHTQYF. The CDR3 DNA follows: TGTGCCAGCAGTCATCCCACTAGCGGGAGCGCCCATACGCAGTATTTT.

The rearrangement links TRBV10-3 to TRBJ2-5; 8 nucleotides align to TRBD2. Unmatched junction bases numbered 8, after V lost 7 bases and J lost 4 bases. The CDR3 length is 14 residues. Germline lookup yields CDR1 ENHRY and CDR2 SYGVKD. CDR3 nucleotide sequence: TGTGCCATCATGGCGGGAGGATTTGGAGAGACCCAGTACTTC. This encodes CAIMAGGFGETQYF.

This chain uses TRBV7-9 with TRBJ2-1, with D possibly matching TRBD1 (6 bases). Germline assignment: CDR1 SEHNR and CDR2 FQNEAQ (reference sequence). V gave up 5 bases and J gave up 8 bases, with 13 bases separating them. The CDR3 is 13 residues long. This CDR3 reads CASSPRGVHEQFF. For the CDR3, the DNA is TGTGCCAGCAGCCCCAGGGGCGTTCATGAGCAGTTCTTC. The complete variable domain, with remaining parts taken from reference TRBV7-9 and TRBJ2-1, reads DTGVSQNPRHKITKRGQNVTFRCDPISEHNRLYWYRQTLGQGPEFLTYFQNEAQLEKSRLLSDRFSAERPKGSFSTLEIQRTEQGDSAMYLCASSPRGVHEQFFGPGTRLTVL.

This clone occurred a few times. This rearrangement joins TRBV5-4 to TRBJ2-5; TRBD2 aligns across 7 bases. The V gene end was trimmed by 0 bases and the J gene end by 5 bases; junction bases not matched to a gene: 4. The CDR3 covers 14 residues. Germline V gene data show CDR1 as SGHNT and CDR2 as YYREEE (reference sequence). Here the CDR3 DNA reads TGTGCCAGCAGCTTGGGACTAGCAGGCGAGACCCAGTACTTC. Protein: CASSLGLAGETQYF.

The chain couples TRBV30 to TRBJ1-2, with D unresolved. The CDR3 has 13 amino acids. Deletions cut 0 bases from V and 8 bases from J, with 13 bases between. Germline-derived CDR1 and CDR2 are GTSNPN and SVGIG (reference sequence). This CDR3 is CAWSVPPPGGYTF. The CDR3 nucleotides are TGTGCCTGGAGTGTACCACCCCCGGGAGGCTACACCTTC. The full variable domain, completed using reference TRBV30 and TRBJ1-2, is SQTIHQWPATLVQPVGSPLSLECTVEGTSNPNLYWYRQAAGRGLQLLFYSVGIGQISSEVPQNLSASRPQDRQFILSSKKLLLSDSGFYLCAWSVPPPGGYTFGSGTRLTVV.

This clone was seen a few times. The chain joins TRBV7-9 to TRBJ2-7; 10 bases are shared with TRBD2. The CDR3 extends over 14 amino acids. The V gene's germline CDR1 is SEHNR and CDR2 FQNEAQ (reference sequence). The V gene end was trimmed by 7 bases and the J gene end by 4 bases; junction bases not matched to a gene: 7. CDR3 region: CASTLAGADYEQYF. In nucleotides, the CDR3 is TGTGCCAGCACCCTAGCGGGGGCGGATTACGAGCAGTACTTC.

Only a few counts were recorded for this clone. The J gene is TRBJ2-7, the V gene TRBV27; 7 bases align to TRBD2. CDR1 and CDR2 from the germline V gene are MNHEY and SMNVEV (reference sequence). CDR3 length: 15 amino acids. V was clipped by 3 bases and J by 1 base; unmatched bases: 6. The CDR3 loop is CASSFISGASYEQYF. Here the CDR3 DNA reads TGTGCCAGCAGTTTCATCAGCGGGGCTTCCTACGAGCAGTACTTC.

CDR3 in amino acids: CASTEGTYTEAFF. The CDR3 DNA sequence: TGTGCCAGTACCGAGGGGACATACACTGAAGCTTTCTTT. The V and J genes are TRBV19 and TRBJ1-1; a weak D match, TRBD1 (6 bases). The CDR3 runs to 13 residues. Germline V lookup: CDR1 LNHDA, CDR2 SQIVND (reference sequence). Trimming took 7 bases from V and 3 from J, leaving 12 bases between them.

This chain joins TRBV9 and TRBJ2-7, with 9 bases that match TRBD2. Germline values: CDR1 SGDLS, CDR2 YYNGEE. V was clipped by 0 bases and J by 6 bases; unmatched bases: 7. This CDR3 has 15 residues. In DNA, the CDR3 is TGTGCCAGCAGCGTAGGGCTAGCGGGATCCGCCGAGCAGTACTTC. Translating it yields CASSVGLAGSAEQYF.

This clone turned up a few times. This sequence joins TRBV19 and TRBJ2-5; a possible D gene is TRBD2 (6 bases). Germline CDR1 is LNHDA and CDR2 is SQIVND (reference sequence). The CDR3 loop spans 12 amino acids. V was pared by 3 bases and J by 7 bases, with 9 bases between. Here the CDR3 reads CASSMGRGTQYF. The CDR3, as DNA: TGTGCCAGTAGTATGGGGCGGGGGACCCAGTACTTC.

This chain uses TRBV9 with TRBJ1-1; weak D call: TRBD1 (5 bases). V lost 3 bases to trimming and J lost 4 bases, with 13 bases between them. The germline V gene has CDR1 SGDLS and CDR2 YYNGEE. This CDR3 is built from 14 residues. CDR3 DNA sequence: TGTGCCAGCAGCGCAGGTCAGGGTCTCACTGAAGCTTTCTTT. Translated: CASSAGQGLTEAFF.

The chain employs TRBV18 and TRBJ2-7, with TRBD1 identical over 10 bases. Trimming at V came to 3 bases and at J to 6 bases, leaving 5 bases not matched to a gene. The CDR3 contains 14 residues. Germline CDR1 is KGHSH and CDR2 is LQKENI. The CDR3 spells CASSPGQGNGEQYF. Here the CDR3 DNA reads TGTGCCAGCTCACCGGGACAGGGGAATGGCGAGCAGTACTTC. Full variable domain (outside the CDR3, taken from reference TRBV18 and TRBJ2-7): NAGVMQNPRHLVRRRGQEARLRCSPMKGHSHVYWYRQLPEEGLKFMVYLQKENIIDESGMPKERFSAEFPKEGPSILRIQQVVRGDSAAYFCASSPGQGNGEQYFGPGTRLTVT.

This clone was seen a handful of times. The V call is TRBV5-1, the J call TRBJ2-5, with 9 bases identical to TRBD1. The CDR3 loop spans 15 amino acids. Germline CDR1 and CDR2: SGHRS and YFSETQ. J lost 5 bases, V lost 4 bases, and 9 bases had no gene match. CDR3 sequence (DNA): TGCGCCAGCAGCAGCGGACAGGGGACGAGGGAGACCCAGTACTTC. It codes for CASSSGQGTRETQYF.

The chain links TRBV4-3 to TRBJ2-5; 7 nucleotides agree with TRBD1. Looked up from germline, CDR1 is LGHNA and CDR2 is YSLEER. Trimming cost V 0 bases and J 5 bases; bases outside gene matches: 6. The CDR3 contains 15 residues. CDR3 DNA: TGCGCCAGCAGCCAAGAGGGGACAGCAGATGAGACCCAGTACTTC. The encoded protein is CASSQEGTADETQYF.

Only a few counts were recorded for this clone. Sequence at one end of the junction differs from germline and may be a read error. V gene TRBV7-7 combines with J gene TRBJ1-4, with 7 bases matching TRBD1. CDR3 size: 15 residues. Germline V CDR1 and CDR2: SSHAT, FNYEAQ (reference sequence). The CDR3 protein is CASSSWTGGNEKLFF. In DNA form, the CDR3 reads TGTGCTAGCAGCTCGTGGACAGGAGGAAATGAAAAACTGTTTTTT.

This chain links TRBV4-3 with TRBJ2-7, with 7 bases fitting TRBD1. In germline, CDR1 is LGHNA, CDR2 YSLEER. The ends lost 1 base at V and 4 bases at J; junction bases unmatched: 4. This CDR3 has 14 amino acids. The CDR3 nucleotides read TGCGCCAGCAGCCAAGCAGGGGGTGAATACGAGCAGTACTTC. Translation gives CASSQAGGEYEQYF.

The chain links TRBV4-3 to TRBJ1-5; unclear D gene. The CDR3 extends over 18 amino acids. V lost 1 base and J lost 0, with 16 bases in between. Germline CDR1 is LGHNA and CDR2 is YSLEER. CDR3 in amino acids: CASSQGDIIRDSNQPQHF. The CDR3, as DNA: TGCGCCAGCAGCCAAGGAGACATTATACGGGATAGCAATCAGCCCCAGCATTTT.

The sample holds a few counts of this clone. The chain couples TRBV15 to TRBJ2-1; maybe TRBD2 (6 bases). Trimming shortened V by 3 bases and J by 0 bases, and 24 bases separated the two germline ends. There are 20 residues in the CDR3. Germline assignment: CDR1 LNHNV and CDR2 YYDKDF (reference sequence). The CDR3 DNA reads as TGTGCCACCAGCAGCGGTTGGGGAGGTGCCAGTGGATCCTCCTACAATGAGCAGTTCTTC. Protein: CATSSGWGGASGSSYNEQFF. Full variable domain (rest looked up from reference TRBV15 and TRBJ2-1): DAMVIQNPRYQVTQFGKPVTLSCSQTLNHNVMYWYQQKSSQAPKLLFHYYDKDFNNEADTPDNFQSRRPNTSFCFLDIRSPGLGDTAMYLCATSSGWGGASGSSYNEQFFGPGTRLTVL.

With respect to this clone: Other DNA sequences within the sample encode an identical CDR3. This chain connects TRBV28 to TRBJ2-6; D unresolved. The CDR3 loop spans 15 amino acids. Per the germline V gene, CDR1 is MDHEN and CDR2 is SYDVKM. The V end was cut by 5 bases, the J end by 0 bases, with 8 bases between. CDR3 amino acids: CASSVHSSGANVLTF. CDR3 sequence (DNA): TGTGCCAGCAGTGTTCATAGCTCTGGGGCCAACGTCCTGACTTTC. Combining the CDR3 with reference TRBV28 and TRBJ2-6 gives the whole variable domain DVKVTQSSRYLVKRTGEKVFLECVQDMDHENMFWYRQDPGLGLRLIYFSYDVKMKEKGDIPEGYSVSREKKERFSLILESASTNQTSMYLCASSVHSSGANVLTFGAGSRLTVL.

The chain employs TRBV7-9 and TRBJ1-5, with D tentatively TRBD1 (5 bases). Germline CDR1 is SEHNR and CDR2 is FQNEAQ (reference sequence). CDR3 size: 14 residues. Trimming stripped 5 bases from V and 9 bases from J, with 17 bases between. The CDR3 nucleotides are TGTGCCAGCAGCAATATGGGGCCCAACTCGCCCCAGCATTTT. Residues: CASSNMGPNSPQHF.

This chain links TRBV29-1 with TRBJ2-7, with a tentative D call TRBD1 (6 bases). The germline CDR1 and CDR2 sequences are SQVTM and ANQGSEA. The CDR3 has 12 amino acids. The germline V and J ends were trimmed by 8 bases and 3 bases, with 14 bases remaining between them. The CDR3 region has the DNA TGCAGCCCTCGGACAGAAGACTACGAGCAGTACTTC. Translated: CSPRTEDYEQYF.

The chain links TRBV19 to TRBJ2-3; D ambiguous. V dropped 6 bases and J dropped 1 base, with 8 bases sitting between them. The CDR3 loop spans 13 amino acids. CDR1 and CDR2 from the germline V gene are LNHDA and SQIVND (reference sequence). The CDR3 sequence: CASRWAGTDTQYF. The CDR3 region has the DNA TGTGCCAGTAGATGGGCCGGCACAGATACGCAGTATTTT.